The clone carrying this T cell receptor (beta chain) was counted many times. Its antigen is currently unknown. This specimen comes from a study of shared clonotypes between healthy human individuals. Study-wide background: Each donor had three CD4 naive, three CD4 memory, two CD8 naive and one CD8 memory plate. The study, taken as a whole, reports: Between a handful of donors, naive CD4 clonotypes were shared at a level of around 5.2%. Enrolling few donors narrowed the genetic and exposure-history diversity that was represented.

The germline V gene encodes CDR1 MNHEY and CDR2 SMNVEV (reference sequence). CDR3 length: 17 residues. Trimming stripped 6 bases from V and 4 bases from J, with 24 bases between. Method: immunoSEQ multiplex PCR; TCRdb's copy keeps in-frame clones and lacks some. The table records about 1.1 million clones, about four fifths of them present only once. The sample taken for sequencing was memory CD4+ T cells from PBMCs. The subset is: CD45RA-negative fraction. The origin of this receptor is a man between 18 and 29 years old in good health. Some clones in this sample may be carry-over from other donors' samples. The rearrangement joins TRBV27 to TRBJ1-1, with TRBD1 as a possible D gene (6 bases). Written as DNA, the CDR3 is TGTGCCAGCAGCGCCCGGGCCTACAGGGTCCCCTTCACTGAAGCTTTCTTT. Amino acid sequence: CASSARAYRVPFTEAFF.